The 11 T cell receptor beta chains reported below all come from one sample, sequenced in a study of CD8+ T cells in alopecia areata. cDNA reverse transcribed from extracted RNA served as the sequencing template. Repertoires were generated with immunoSEQ multiplex PCR, while TCRdb's copy carries only in-frame clones and drops some. The data show 90,000 to 120,000 clones, approximately 59% seen once. Source material: CD8+ T cells sorted from blood. The receptor source for this set is a human donor in good health.

The chain combines TRBV9 with TRBJ1-2; D ambiguous. V shed 2 bases and J shed 4 bases, with 15 bases lying between them. From germline, CDR1 is SGDLS and CDR2 YYNGEE. This CDR3 spans 15 amino acids. For the CDR3, the DNA is TGTGCCAGCAGCGTTCTTGATGGCAGGTTCTATGGCTACACCTTC. Translation: CASSVLDGRFYGYTF.

This clone has only a few counts. The J gene is TRBJ2-1, the V gene TRBV13; TRBD1 aligns across 8 bases. The CDR3 has 15 amino acids. In germline, CDR1 is PRHDT, CDR2 FYEKMQ (reference sequence). The trim removed 3 bases at V and 4 bases at J, leaving 5 bases unmatched. The CDR3 DNA follows: TGTGCCAGCAGCTTCCCAACAGGGGGATACAATGAGCAGTTCTTC. This translates into CASSFPTGGYNEQFF.

The chain couples TRBV5-6 to TRBJ2-5; a weak D match, TRBD2 (5 bases). The CDR3 loop spans 14 amino acids. V lost 4 bases and J 5 bases, leaving 15 bases between the germline ends. Germline V gene lookup returns CDR1 SGHDT and CDR2 YYEEEE. Written as DNA, the CDR3 is TGTGCCAGCAGCCTACCCCCGACGGGGGAGACCCAGTACTTC. Residues: CASSLPPTGETQYF.

The rearrangement uses TRBV5-6 and TRBJ1-2; 8 bases fit TRBD1. The CDR3 runs 13 residues. The J segment lost 12 bases and the V segment lost 0 bases, leaving 7 bases of the junction unmatched. CDR1 SGHDT and CDR2 YYEEEE come from the germline V gene. In nucleotides, the CDR3 is TGTGCCAGCAGCTTGGGGTCAGGGGGCATCAACACCTTC. Translating it yields CASSLGSGGINTF.

J is TRBJ2-7 and V is TRBV7-6, with 9 bases fitting TRBD2. Unmatched junction bases numbered 17, after V lost 5 bases and J lost 6 bases. Germline V gene sequence: CDR1 SGHVS, CDR2 FNYEAQ. CDR3 length equals 17 residues. The CDR3 loop reads CASSPGPGLAAPTEQYF. For the CDR3, the DNA is TGTGCCAGCAGCCCGGGACCGGGACTAGCCGCCCCGACCGAGCAGTACTTC.

The V gene is TRBV5-6, the J gene TRBJ2-1; 7 bases are a match to TRBD1. This CDR3 comprises 15 residues. Germline loops: CDR1 SGHDT, CDR2 YYEEEE. After removal of 4 bases from V and 3 bases from J, the junction contained 7 bases not matched to a gene. Written as DNA, the CDR3 is TGTGCCAGCAGCAACCGGGACAGAAGCTACAATGAGCAGTTCTTC. Protein product: CASSNRDRSYNEQFF.

This sequence joins TRBV6-1 and TRBJ2-5, with D possibly being TRBD1 (6 bases). The CDR3 spans 15 residues. Germline values: CDR1 MNHNS, CDR2 SASEGT. Deletions cut 6 bases from V and 6 bases from J, with 20 bases between. The CDR3 protein is CASSSRPGGQKTQYF. The CDR3 nucleotides read TGTGCCAGCAGCTCACGTCCGGGCGGACAGAAGACCCAGTACTTC.

The genes are TRBV5-1 and TRBJ2-3; 10 bases match TRBD2. Per germline, CDR1 SGHRS and CDR2 YFSETQ. Losses at the gene ends were 2 bases for V and 2 bases for J; bases not matched to a gene: 5. The CDR3 is 16 amino acids. The CDR3 sequence is CASSFRTSGSTDTQYF. In DNA, the CDR3 is TGCGCCAGCAGCTTCAGGACTAGCGGATCCACAGATACGCAGTATTTT.

The table lists this clone with a few counts. The chain links TRBV19 to TRBJ2-1; either TRBD1 or TRBD2 may supply D (5 bases each). V was clipped by 3 bases and J by 5 bases, with 11 bases between them. Germline V gives CDR1 LNHDA, CDR2 SQIVND (reference sequence). The CDR3 totals 14 residues. CDR3 DNA sequence: TGTGCCAGTAGTATTTGGGGGTGGGACAATGAGCAGTTCTTC. This codes for CASSIWGWDNEQFF.

J is TRBJ2-7 and V is TRBV5-1, with no clear D. The CDR3 totals 13 residues. Germline V gene data show CDR1 as SGHRS and CDR2 as YFSETQ. With 3 bases removed from V and 2 bases from J, the gap between germline ends came to 9 bases. CDR3 residues: CASSYSRAYEQYF. CDR3 DNA sequence: TGCGCCAGCAGCTACTCACGAGCCTACGAGCAGTACTTC.

This sequence joins TRBV12-5 and TRBJ2-2; 12 nucleotides align to TRBD1. CDR3 length: 20 amino acids. V was clipped by 3 bases and J by 6 bases; unmatched bases: 17. The germline CDR1 and CDR2 sequences are LGHNT and FRNRAP. This chain's CDR3 is CASGFLTPAGTGGWSGELFF. The DNA of the CDR3 is TGTGCTAGTGGTTTCCTTACTCCGGCTGGGACAGGGGGCTGGTCCGGGGAGCTGTTTTTT.